These 8 T cell receptor beta chains came from one sample sequenced in a study of blood T cell repertoires in COVID-19. Using immunoSEQ multiplex PCR, the repertoire was profiled, and TCRdb retains in-frame clones only, with some absent. The sample holds about 210,000 clones, just under 90% seen once. The sequencing sample was made of PBMCs or T cells enriched from blood (not recorded which). These receptor sequences come from a man aged 25 to 40 who had recovered from COVID-19.

The CDR3: CASSQEAVGIAYNEQFF. The CDR3 nucleotides are TGTGCCAGCAGCCAAGAAGCCGTCGGGATCGCCTACAATGAGCAGTTCTTC. V gene TRBV14 combines with J gene TRBJ2-1; perhaps TRBD2 as D (5 bases). The CDR3 is 17 amino acids. Per germline, CDR1 SGHDN and CDR2 FVKESK. Trimming left V 0 bases short and J 2 bases short, with 14 bases between.

This clone has just one count. The chain employs TRBV18 and TRBJ2-2; possibly TRBD2 for D (6 bases). Trimming removed 3 bases from V and 6 bases from J, with 20 bases in between. Germline V lookup: CDR1 KGHSH, CDR2 LQKENI. This CDR3 has 17 amino acids. The DNA for the CDR3 is TGTGCCAGCTCACCTCCGAATACAGGAGGGCGCCCCGGGGAGCTGTTTTTT. This encodes CASSPPNTGGRPGELFF.

The chain links TRBV7-2 to TRBJ1-6; D ambiguous. The CDR3 is 15 amino acids. V was pared by 1 base and J by 7 bases, with 11 bases between. The germline gives CDR1 SGHTA, CDR2 FQGNSA. CDR3 amino acids: CASSLVGPGNSPLHF. The CDR3 DNA reads as TGTGCCAGCAGCTTAGTAGGTCCGGGGAATTCACCCCTCCACTTT.

The chain uses TRBV4-2 and TRBJ2-4, with 7 bases that match TRBD2. The CDR3 covers 18 residues. The J segment lost 2 bases and the V segment lost 0 bases, leaving 10 bases of the junction unmatched. Germline V CDR1 and CDR2: LGHNA, YNFKEQ. CDR3 region: CASSQDGGGVLTKNIQYF. DNA of the CDR3: TGTGCCAGCAGCCAAGATGGGGGGGGAGTGTTAACCAAAAACATTCAGTACTTC.

The CDR3 nucleotides are TGCAGCGTTTTGACCCATGGAGCGGGAGAGACAGATACGCAGTATTTT. Translating it yields CSVLTHGAGETDTQYF. The V and J genes are TRBV29-1 and TRBJ2-3; 8 positions match TRBD2. Germline V lookup: CDR1 SQVTM, CDR2 ANQGSEA. The CDR3 length is 16 residues. Losses at the gene ends were 5 bases for V and 3 bases for J; bases not matched to a gene: 13.

The chain has TRBV19 and TRBJ2-1; 9 bases fit TRBD2. V lost 7 bases, J lost 5 bases, and 12 bases stayed unmatched. The CDR3 consists of 16 residues. Germline values: CDR1 LNHDA, CDR2 SQIVND (reference sequence). The CDR3 reads CASKGSGSFRNNEQFF. The CDR3 DNA reads TGTGCCAGTAAGGGTAGCGGGAGCTTTCGAAACAATGAGCAGTTCTTC.

This sequence joins TRBV6-1 and TRBJ1-2; D unclear. This CDR3 is 14 amino acids long. Trimming removed 2 bases from V and 4 bases from J, with 11 bases in between. CDR1 is MNHNS and CDR2 is SASEGT in the germline V gene. The chain's CDR3 is CASSERRATYGYTF. CDR3 coding DNA: TGTGCCAGCAGTGAAAGGAGGGCCACCTATGGCTACACCTTC.

V usage is TRBV5-1 and J usage is TRBJ2-3; 7 bases agree with TRBD2. Looked up from germline, CDR1 is SGHRS and CDR2 is YFSETQ. The V and J ends lost 4 bases and 2 bases, in that order; junction bases with no gene match: 7. The CDR3 is 15 residues long. CDR3 nucleotide sequence: TGCGCCAGCAGCCGATTAGCGGGCCCCACAGATACGCAGTATTTT. Amino acids: CASSRLAGPTDTQYF.